Included here is one T cell receptor beta chain sequence, with context. The target of this receptor is not known. No clone much larger than this one lies a single base away; base qualities are absent. Libraries were constructed by the immunoSEQ multiplex PCR assay. This is the immuneACCESS table as TCRdb keeps it, with only in-frame sequences that have V and J called. A part of the clones is gone; compared with another copy, unresolved V genes explain less than half, and the rest is unexplained. For this sample the table gives tens of thousands of clones, of which less than 35% were detected only once. Roughly 2.6% of the sample comes from the top ten. The data originate from a study of tumour-infiltrating T cells in Burkitt lymphoma (dated by TCRdb to between 2020 and 2021). About the full investigation: The Burkitt lymphoma cohort comprised 82 patients and spanned all epidemiological subtypes of the disease. TCR repertoire data were compared against clinical outcome, and productive clonality predicted overall survival and progression-free survival independently of established prognostic factors such as age at diagnosis.

The germline V gene (reference sequence) sets CDR1 to LNHDA and CDR2 to SQIVND. After removal of 5 bases from V and 2 bases from J, the junction retains 11 bases not matched to a gene. From cysteine to phenylalanine, the CDR3 is 17 amino acids long. CDR3 DNA is the only sequence kept; it has 51 bases, read in frame from the first base. What the authors observed across the whole study: Numerous Burkitt lymphoma patients were found to share several public clonotypes, a finding suggesting shared tumour neoantigen selection that is absent from diffuse large B-cell lymphoma.

This clonotype was sampled from a human donor with Burkitt lymphoma. The sequenced sample consisted of tumor tissue. This receptor chain uses TRBV19 and TRBJ2-1; the junction holds 8 bases that match TRBD2. The CDR3 reads as follows: CASSLRMAGGPYNEQFF. The nucleotides read TGTGCCAGTAGTTTAAGGATGGCGGGGGGCCCCTACAATGAGCAGTTCTTC.